Shown below are 18 T cell receptor beta chains from a single sample sequenced in a study of CD8 T cells in ankylosing spondylitis. Study results and caveats: Among TCR beta sequences, a motif of under ten highly homologous variants appeared characteristic of ankylosing spondylitis blood.

TCRdb reanalysed the 5' RACE reads using MiXCR and keeps one entry per CDR3 protein. The sample has around 100,000 distinct CDR3 sequences, roughly 9% seen once. Their antigens remain unidentified. The sample was blood, either unsorted or a sorted T cell fraction (not recorded which). These receptors all stem from a male donor with ankylosing spondylitis.

The chain is built from TRBV7-9 and TRBJ2-7; possibly TRBD1 or TRBD2 for D (5 bases each). CDR1 and CDR2 from the germline V gene are SEHNR and FQNEAQ (reference sequence). The CDR3 extends over 15 amino acids. V was trimmed by 5 bases and J by 1 base, leaving 15 bases between them. CDR3 region: CASSLQGGGSYEQYF. The DNA of the CDR3 is TGTGCCAGCAGCCTCCAGGGTGGAGGTTCCTACGAGCAGTACTTC.

This clonotype was picked up a small number of times. The rearrangement joins TRBV27 to TRBJ2-6; tentative D call: TRBD2 (6 bases). Germline loops: CDR1 MNHEY, CDR2 SMNVEV (reference sequence). The CDR3 sequence is 18 residues long. V was clipped by 2 bases and J by 2 bases, with 16 bases between them. The CDR3 sequence: CASSLGGGTAPGANVLTF. In DNA, the CDR3 is TGTGCCAGCAGTTTAGGAGGCGGGACGGCCCCTGGGGCCAACGTCCTGACTTTC.

The chain carries TRBV11-2 and TRBJ1-1; no reliable D call. Trimming removed 5 bases at V and 8 bases at J, with 9 bases between. This CDR3 has 11 amino acids. CDR1 and CDR2 from the germline V gene are SGHAT and FQNNGV. The CDR3 reads CASSPKREAFF. The DNA of the CDR3 is TGTGCCAGCAGCCCAAAAAGGGAAGCTTTCTTT.

This clonotype has a count of ten or more. The chain carries TRBV7-2 and TRBJ2-2; a weak D match, TRBD1 (6 bases). CDR1 and CDR2 from the germline V gene are SGHTA and FQGNSA. This CDR3 comprises 17 residues. Trimming stripped 3 bases from V and 3 bases from J, with 17 bases between. As DNA, the CDR3 is TGTGCCAGCAGCTTCCGGGACATAGGGCTGTACACCGGGGAGCTGTTTTTT. It yields the protein CASSFRDIGLYTGELFF.

The sample holds many counts of this clonotype. The CDR3 reads CASSLYPTHETQYF. CDR3 bases: TGTGCCAGCAGTTTATACCCCACCCACGAGACCCAGTACTTC. The chain couples TRBV27 to TRBJ2-5; unclear D gene. The CDR3 length is 14 residues. Germline CDR1 and CDR2: MNHEY and SMNVEV (reference sequence). V gave up 1 base and J gave up 5 bases, with 11 bases separating them.

This clonotype was picked up one time. This sequence joins TRBV14 and TRBJ2-1; D may be TRBD2 (6 bases). The CDR3 contains 18 residues. Trimming stripped 6 bases from V and 5 bases from J, with 26 bases between. Germline assignment: CDR1 SGHDN and CDR2 FVKESK. CDR3 sequence reads: CASSPTISREKGDNEQFF. The CDR3 DNA reads TGTGCCAGCAGTCCCACCATCTCTCGGGAGAAAGGGGACAATGAGCAGTTCTTC.

V usage is TRBV4-1 and J usage is TRBJ1-4; D remains ambiguous. The CDR3 length is 15 residues. CDR1 and CDR2 (germline): MGHRA, YSYEKL. The V gene lost 3 bases and the J gene lost 0 bases, with 8 bases spanning the gap. CDR3: CASSHHGATNEKLFF. Written as DNA, the CDR3 is TGCGCCAGCAGCCACCACGGTGCAACTAATGAAAAACTGTTTTTT.

This clonotype was seen a handful of times. The gene calls are TRBV27 and TRBJ2-2, with TRBD1 matching 7 bases. The germline CDR1 and CDR2 sequences are MNHEY and SMNVEV (reference sequence). The CDR3 contains 14 residues. V gave up 3 bases and J gave up 4 bases; unmatched junction bases: 2. DNA for the CDR3: TGTGCCAGCAGTTTCGACAGGGTCACCGGGGAGCTGTTTTTT. As protein: CASSFDRVTGELFF.

This clonotype was detected ten times or more. This chain connects TRBV5-6 to TRBJ2-7, with TRBD1 matching 9 bases. The junction had 11 bases not matched to a gene; V was cut back by 6 bases and J by 1 base. The CDR3 is made up of 16 amino acids. CDR1 and CDR2 (germline): SGHDT, YYEEEE. CDR3: CASTPFVDRGSYEQYF. CDR3 DNA: TGTGCCAGCACCCCCTTCGTGGACAGGGGATCCTACGAGCAGTACTTC.

This clonotype was counted many times. The rearrangement links TRBV20-1 to TRBJ2-7; 11 bases match TRBD2. Germline assignment: CDR1 DFQATT and CDR2 SNEGSKA (reference sequence). The CDR3 runs to 14 residues. V gave up 5 bases and J gave up 0 bases; unmatched junction bases: 3. The CDR3, as DNA: TGCAGTGCTTGGACTAGCGGGTACTCCTACGAGCAGTACTTC. Encoded protein: CSAWTSGYSYEQYF.

This chain connects TRBV20-1 to TRBJ2-7, with D possibly matching TRBD2 (6 bases). Germline V lookup: CDR1 DFQATT, CDR2 SNEGSKA (reference sequence). Trimming left V 6 bases short and J 4 bases short, with 19 bases between. The CDR3 sequence is 14 residues long. Here the CDR3 DNA reads TGCAGTGCAGCCCCTAGCGCCCAGCCTTACGAGCAGTACTTC. As protein: CSAAPSAQPYEQYF.

This clonotype was picked up many times. The chain employs TRBV5-1 and TRBJ2-3; TRBD1 matches at 7 bases. Germline trimming cut 4 bases from V and 5 bases from J; bases unmatched to any gene: 10. Germline V gene lookup returns CDR1 SGHRS and CDR2 YFSETQ. The CDR3 is 15 residues long. CDR3 loop: CASSTTGDRKDTQYF. CDR3 nucleotides: TGCGCCAGCAGCACAACAGGGGACCGCAAAGATACGCAGTATTTT.

Ten or more counts support this clonotype. This sequence joins TRBV27 and TRBJ1-5, with 7 nucleotides matching TRBD1. The CDR3 has 14 amino acids. J gave up 1 base and V 6 bases, and 3 bases lay outside the gene matches. Germline-derived CDR1 and CDR2 are MNHEY and SMNVEV (reference sequence). The CDR3 nucleotides read TGTGCCAGCAGCCGGACAGGCAGCAATCAGCCCCAGCATTTT. This gives the protein CASSRTGSNQPQHF.

In its sample, this clonotype was seen a few times. This rearrangement joins TRBV19 to TRBJ2-2; D unclear. In germline, CDR1 is LNHDA, CDR2 SQIVND (reference sequence). V lost 1 base and J 6 bases, leaving 6 bases between the germline ends. The CDR3 is made up of 13 amino acids. The CDR3 is CASSIGGSGELFF. CDR3 in DNA: TGTGCCAGTAGTATAGGGGGTTCCGGGGAGCTGTTTTTT.

CDR3 bases: TGTGCCAGCAGCGTGGCGGGACAGGGAAGGGATGAGCAGTTCTTC. It encodes CASSVAGQGRDEQFF. V usage is TRBV6-1 and J usage is TRBJ2-1; the match to TRBD1 covers 9 bases. V lost 6 bases and J lost 8; bases outside the gene matches: 11. Germline V gene sequence: CDR1 MNHNS, CDR2 SASEGT. CDR3 length: 15 residues.

This sequence joins TRBV18 and TRBJ2-5; a possible D gene is TRBD1 (5 bases). Trimming pared 5 bases from V and 2 bases from J, leaving 15 bases between. Per germline, CDR1 KGHSH and CDR2 LQKENI. The CDR3 extends over 15 amino acids. CDR3 sequence (DNA): TGTGCCAGCTCAACGAGGCAGGGCAATCAAGAGACCCAGTACTTC. Translated, it gives CASSTRQGNQETQYF.

Concerning this clonotype itself: This clone may be a read error of a much larger clone one base away. The genes are TRBV7-8 and TRBJ2-7; D not resolved. Germline assignment: CDR1 SGHVS and CDR2 FQNEAQ. The CDR3 has 12 residues. The CDR3: CASSLDMGEQHF. The CDR3 coding sequence is TGTGCCAGCAGCTTAGACATGGGCGAGCAGCACTTC. The variable domain in full, completed from reference TRBV7-8 and TRBJ2-7, reads GAGVSQSPRYKVAKRGQDVALRCDPISGHVSLFWYQQALGQGPEFLTYFQNEAQLDKSGLPSDRFFAERPEGSVSTLKIQRTQQEDSAVYLCASSLDMGEQHFGPGTRLTVT.

This clonotype was picked up a small number of times. The chain joins TRBV15 to TRBJ1-3; 9 nucleotides align to TRBD1. The trim removed 3 bases at V and 2 bases at J, leaving 5 bases unmatched. This CDR3 spans 16 amino acids. Germline V gene sequence: CDR1 LNHNV, CDR2 YYDKDF (reference sequence). In nucleotides, the CDR3 is TGTGCCACCAGCAGGCTACAGGGGGCTGCTGGAAACACCATATATTTT. Translation: CATSRLQGAAGNTIYF.